The clone carrying this T cell receptor beta chain has a handful of counts. All donors qualified as healthy HIV-negative adults and had experienced no recent acute infections or vaccinations. The unsorted samples had tens of millions of PBMCs used for genomic DNA. This sample was included in a study of shared clonotypes between healthy human individuals. Repertoires were generated with immunoSEQ multiplex PCR, while TCRdb's copy carries only in-frame clones and drops some. The data hold about 490,000 clones, with roughly 85% observed a single time. The sample consisted of PBMCs. The receptor comes from a middle-aged woman in good health. Some clones in this sample may be carry-over from other donors' samples.

The CDR3 protein is CASSPGTSGTTGELFF. The CDR3 DNA follows: TGTGCCAGCTCACCCGGGACTAGCGGGACCACCGGGGAGCTGTTTTTT. The chain employs TRBV18 and TRBJ2-2; TRBD2 matches 13 bases. The CDR3 runs 16 residues. V lost 3 bases and J lost 4; bases outside the gene matches: 2. From germline, CDR1 is KGHSH and CDR2 LQKENI. Drawing the rest from reference TRBV18 and TRBJ2-2, the complete variable domain is NAGVMQNPRHLVRRRGQEARLRCSPMKGHSHVYWYRQLPEEGLKFMVYLQKENIIDESGMPKERFSAEFPKEGPSILRIQQVVRGDSAAYFCASSPGTSGTTGELFFGEGSRLTVL.